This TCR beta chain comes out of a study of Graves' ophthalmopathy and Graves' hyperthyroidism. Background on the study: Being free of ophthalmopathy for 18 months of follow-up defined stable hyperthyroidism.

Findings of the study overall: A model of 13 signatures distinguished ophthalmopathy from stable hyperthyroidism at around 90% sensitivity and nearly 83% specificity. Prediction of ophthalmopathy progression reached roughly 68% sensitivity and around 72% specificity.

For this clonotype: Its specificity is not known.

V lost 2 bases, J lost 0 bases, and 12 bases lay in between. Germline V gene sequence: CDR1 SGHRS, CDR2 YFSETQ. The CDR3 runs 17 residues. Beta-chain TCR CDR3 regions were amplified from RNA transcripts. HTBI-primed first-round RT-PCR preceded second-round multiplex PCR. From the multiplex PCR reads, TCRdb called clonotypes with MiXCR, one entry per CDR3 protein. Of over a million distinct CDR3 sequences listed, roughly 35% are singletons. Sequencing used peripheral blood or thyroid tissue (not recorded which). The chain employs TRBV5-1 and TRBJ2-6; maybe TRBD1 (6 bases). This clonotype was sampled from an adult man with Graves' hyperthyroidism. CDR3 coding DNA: TGCGCCAGCAGCTTAACAGGGACATTCTCTGGGGCCAACGTCCTGACTTTC. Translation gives CASSLTGTFSGANVLTF.